These 16 T cell receptor beta chains share one sample of origin, sequenced in a study of blood T cell repertoires in COVID-19. This table comes from immunoSEQ multiplex PCR, and its TCRdb copy is limited to in-frame clones, with some not included. Altogether some 53,000 clones are present, roughly 84% being singletons, with the ten largest covering about 16%. Sequenced material: peripheral blood. Source of these receptors: a human donor with active COVID-19. The donor label of this sample is uncertain.

The chain combines TRBV4-3 with TRBJ2-3, with D maybe TRBD2 (7 bases). V lost 0 bases and J lost 6, with 16 bases in between. CDR1 is LGHNA, CDR2 YSLEER, per germline. This CDR3 has 16 residues. CDR3 region: CASSQEKGGLRDTQYF. CDR3 sequence (DNA): TGCGCCAGCAGCCAAGAAAAGGGGGGGCTTAGGGATACGCAGTATTTT.

The chain is built from TRBV27 and TRBJ1-2, with no clear D. The V end was cut by 5 bases, the J end by 8 bases, with 18 bases between. Germline V lookup: CDR1 MNHEY, CDR2 SMNVEV (reference sequence). The CDR3 is made up of 14 amino acids. The CDR3: CASSMAGIRYGYTF. The CDR3 DNA follows: TGTGCCAGCAGTATGGCGGGCATTCGCTACGGCTACACCTTC.

CDR3 coding DNA: TGTGCCACCAGGCGCCCTAATGAAAAACTGTTTTTT. Protein: CATRRPNEKLFF. The J gene is TRBJ1-4, the V gene TRBV6-5, with D unclear. The V gene's germline CDR1 is MNHEY and CDR2 SVGAGI. This CDR3 contains 12 residues. V lost 10 bases and J 3 bases, leaving 9 bases between the germline ends.

This chain connects TRBV19 to TRBJ2-5; 11 bases map to TRBD2. V lost 5 bases to trimming and J lost 4 bases; unmatched junction nucleotides: 12. CDR3 size: 17 residues. The germline V gene has CDR1 LNHDA and CDR2 SQIVND (reference sequence). CDR3 amino acids: CASSPSDSGGATETQYF. In DNA, the CDR3 is TGTGCCAGTAGTCCGTCCGATAGCGGGGGGGCCACAGAGACCCAGTACTTC. Filled out from reference TRBV19 and TRBJ2-5, the complete variable domain reads DGGITQSPKYLFRKEGQNVTLSCEQNLNHDAMYWYRQDPGQGLRLIYYSQIVNDFQKGDIAEGYSVSREKKESFPLTVTSAQKNPTAFYLCASSPSDSGGATETQYFGPGTRLLVL.

The chain is built from TRBV9 and TRBJ2-7; 10 bases align to TRBD2. The CDR3 has 16 residues. The J segment lost 5 bases and the V segment lost 2 bases, leaving 10 bases of the junction unmatched. Germline-derived CDR1 and CDR2 are SGDLS and YYNGEE. The DNA for the CDR3 is TGTGCCAGCAGCGTCACCCCCAGCGGGGGGGGGCACGAGCAGTACTTC. It is translated as CASSVTPSGGGHEQYF. The full variable domain, completed using reference TRBV9 and TRBJ2-7, is DSGVTQTPKHLITATGQRVTLRCSPRSGDLSVYWYQQSLDQGLQFLIQYYNGEERAKGNILERFSAQQFPDLHSELNLSSLELGDSALYFCASSVTPSGGGHEQYFGPGTRLTVT.

The J gene is TRBJ1-5, the V gene TRBV6-6; TRBD1 matches 8 bases. V lost 0 bases, J lost 6 bases, and 4 bases stayed unmatched. Germline CDR1 reads MNHNY; CDR2 reads SVGAGI (reference sequence). The CDR3 runs to 15 residues. For the CDR3, the DNA is TGTGCCAGCAGTTACTCGCAGGGGGCGAGTCAGCCCCAGCATTTT. Encoded protein: CASSYSQGASQPQHF.

The chain links TRBV10-3 to TRBJ2-5, with 13 bases that match TRBD2. Germline CDR1 ENHRY, CDR2 SYGVKD. The CDR3 covers 18 residues. The V gene end was trimmed by 3 bases and the J gene end by 5 bases; junction bases not matched to a gene: 12. CDR3 DNA: TGTGCCATCAGTGATGCGAAAGCACTAGCGGGGGGGCCGGAGACCCAGTACTTC. It specifies CAISDAKALAGGPETQYF.

This clone was counted a single time. V and J are TRBV29-1 and TRBJ1-2; 7 bases fit TRBD1. This CDR3 contains 13 residues. The ends lost 4 bases at V and 4 bases at J; junction bases unmatched: 6. Germline loops: CDR1 SQVTM, CDR2 ANQGSEA. CDR3 nucleotide sequence: TGCAGCGTTGGGACAGGTGAGGGCTATGGCTACACCTTC. Residues: CSVGTGEGYGYTF.

CDR3 sequence reads: CASSMGAGQNYGYTF. The CDR3 DNA follows: TGTGCCAGTAGTATGGGCGCTGGTCAAAACTATGGCTACACCTTC. The chain combines TRBV19 with TRBJ1-2; D is uncertain. Looked up from germline, CDR1 is LNHDA and CDR2 is SQIVND (reference sequence). Trimming left V 3 bases short and J 2 bases short, with 13 bases between. This CDR3 is built from 15 residues.

This sequence joins TRBV3-1 (or the pseudogene TRBV3-2) and TRBJ1-3, with D possibly matching TRBD1 (6 bases). Germline V gene data show CDR1 as LGHDT and CDR2 as YNNKEL (reference sequence). Trimming removed 0 bases at V and 3 bases at J, with 9 bases between. The CDR3 sequence is 15 residues long. The CDR3 spells CASSQEGADGNTIYF. CDR3 DNA: TGTGCCAGCAGCCAAGAGGGGGCAGATGGAAACACCATATATTTT.

The V call is TRBV19, the J call TRBJ1-1; 7 bases map to TRBD1. The CDR3 has 16 amino acids. V was clipped by 5 bases and J by 6 bases; unmatched bases: 15. Germline values: CDR1 LNHDA, CDR2 SQIVND (reference sequence). The CDR3 loop is CASSDIRRQGHPEAFF. The CDR3 DNA is TGTGCCAGTAGTGACATCCGTCGACAGGGTCACCCTGAAGCTTTCTTT.

The chain links TRBV4-3 to TRBJ1-3, with no clear D. The length of the CDR3 is 15 residues. The V gene lost 1 base and the J gene lost 0 bases, with 7 bases spanning the gap. The germline V gene has CDR1 LGHNA and CDR2 YSLEER. The CDR3 reads CASSQGAVSGNTIYF. The DNA for the CDR3 is TGCGCCAGCAGCCAAGGGGCAGTCTCTGGAAACACCATATATTTT.

This sequence joins TRBV5-1 and TRBJ2-1; 10 bases agree with TRBD2. CDR3 length: 16 residues. The J segment lost 7 bases and the V segment lost 5 bases, leaving 12 bases of the junction unmatched. In germline, CDR1 is SGHRS, CDR2 YFSETQ. The CDR3 bases are TGCGCCAGCAGTCAGTATAGCGGGGGGAGCGGGAATGAGCAGTTCTTC. It encodes CASSQYSGGSGNEQFF.

The V call is TRBV5-1, the J call TRBJ2-7, with 11 bases that match TRBD1. This CDR3 has 14 amino acids. With V trimmed by 2 bases and J by 3 bases, 1 base remained unmatched. CDR1 SGHRS and CDR2 YFSETQ come from the germline V gene. The CDR3 is CASSFGTGGYEQYF. The CDR3 DNA is TGCGCCAGCAGCTTCGGGACAGGGGGCTACGAGCAGTACTTC.

This sequence joins TRBV1 and TRBJ2-1; no DNA check was done on the table's D call, TRBD2. TRBV1 is designated a pseudogene. CDR3 size: 18 residues. The DNA of the CDR3 is TGCACCAGCAGCCAAGAACTAGCGGCGCCTCCTACGTTGGAGGAGCAGTTCTTC. Protein sequence: CTSSQELAAPPTLEEQFF.

The chain is built from TRBV19 and TRBJ1-4, with D maybe TRBD1 (6 bases). The V and J ends lost 7 bases and 6 bases respectively, with 12 bases between them. This CDR3 has 13 amino acids. Germline V gives CDR1 LNHDA, CDR2 SQIVND (reference sequence). The CDR3 bases are TGTGCCAGTAAGGGGGTGGAAGATGAAAAACTGTTTTTT. Residues: CASKGVEDEKLFF.